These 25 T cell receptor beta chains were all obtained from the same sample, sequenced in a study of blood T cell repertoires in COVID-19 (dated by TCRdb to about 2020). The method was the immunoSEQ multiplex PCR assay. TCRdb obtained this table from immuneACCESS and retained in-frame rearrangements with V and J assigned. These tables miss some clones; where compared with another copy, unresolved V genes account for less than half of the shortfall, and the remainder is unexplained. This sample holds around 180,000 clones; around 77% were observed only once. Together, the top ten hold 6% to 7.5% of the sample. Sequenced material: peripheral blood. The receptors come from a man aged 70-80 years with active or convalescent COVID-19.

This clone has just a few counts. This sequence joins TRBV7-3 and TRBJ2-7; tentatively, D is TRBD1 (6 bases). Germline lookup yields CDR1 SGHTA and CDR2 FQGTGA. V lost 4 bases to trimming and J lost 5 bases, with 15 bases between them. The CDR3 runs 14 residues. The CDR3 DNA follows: TGTGCCAGCAGCTCCGGGACAAGGGGTCACGAGCAGTACTTC. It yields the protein CASSSGTRGHEQYF.

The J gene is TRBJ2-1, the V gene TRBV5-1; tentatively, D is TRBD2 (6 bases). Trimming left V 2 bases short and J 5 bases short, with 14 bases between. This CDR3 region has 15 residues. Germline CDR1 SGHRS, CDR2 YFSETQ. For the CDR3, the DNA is TGCGCCAGCAGCTTCCCGGGACTGTACGACAATGAGCAGTTCTTC. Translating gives CASSFPGLYDNEQFF.

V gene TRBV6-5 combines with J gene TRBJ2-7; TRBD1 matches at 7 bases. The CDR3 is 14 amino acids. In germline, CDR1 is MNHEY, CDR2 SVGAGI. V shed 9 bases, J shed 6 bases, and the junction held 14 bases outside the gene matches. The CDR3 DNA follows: TGTGCCAGTGTGAGCACAGGGGTCCGCCGCGAGCAGTACTTC. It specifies CASVSTGVRREQYF.

CDR3 DNA sequence: TGTGCCAGCAGCCAACAGGGTGGGAGCTCCTACGAGCAGTACTTC. Its protein product is CASSQQGGSSYEQYF. The rearrangement uses TRBV9 and TRBJ2-7; D possibly corresponds to TRBD1 (6 bases). CDR1 is SGDLS and CDR2 is YYNGEE in the germline V gene. Trimming took 4 bases from V and 0 from J, leaving 14 bases between them. This CDR3 is built from 15 residues.

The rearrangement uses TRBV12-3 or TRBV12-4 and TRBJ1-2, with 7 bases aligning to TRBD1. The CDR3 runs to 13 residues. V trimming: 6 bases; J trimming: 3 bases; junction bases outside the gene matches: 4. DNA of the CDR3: TGTGCCAGCAGCATTGGACAGGACTATGGCTACACCTTC. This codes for CASSIGQDYGYTF.

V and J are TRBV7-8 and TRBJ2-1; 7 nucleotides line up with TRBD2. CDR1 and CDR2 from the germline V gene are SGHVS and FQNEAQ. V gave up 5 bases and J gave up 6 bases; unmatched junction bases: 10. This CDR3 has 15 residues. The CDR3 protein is CASSPREGGPNEQFF. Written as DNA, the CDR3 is TGTGCCAGCAGCCCAAGAGAGGGAGGGCCCAATGAGCAGTTCTTC.

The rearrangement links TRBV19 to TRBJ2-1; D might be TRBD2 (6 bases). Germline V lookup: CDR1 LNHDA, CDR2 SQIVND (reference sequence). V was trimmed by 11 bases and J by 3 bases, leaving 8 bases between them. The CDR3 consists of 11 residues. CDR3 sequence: CAAGYYNEQFF. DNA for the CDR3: TGTGCCGCGGGATACTACAATGAGCAGTTCTTC.

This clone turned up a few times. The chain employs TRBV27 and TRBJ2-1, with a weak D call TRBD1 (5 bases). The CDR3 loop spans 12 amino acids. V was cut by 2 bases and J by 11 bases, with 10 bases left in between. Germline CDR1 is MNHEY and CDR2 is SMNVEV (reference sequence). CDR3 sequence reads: CASSLIGQQQFF. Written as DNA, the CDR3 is TGTGCCAGCAGTTTAATCGGACAACAGCAGTTCTTC.

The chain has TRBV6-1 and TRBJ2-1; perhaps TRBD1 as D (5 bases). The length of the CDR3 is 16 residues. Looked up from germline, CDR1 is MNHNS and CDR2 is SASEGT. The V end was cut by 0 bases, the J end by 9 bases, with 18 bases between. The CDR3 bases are TGTGCCAGCAGTGAAGCGCTCTTCCCCGCCCAGGGTGAGCAGTTCTTC. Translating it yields CASSEALFPAQGEQFF.

The CDR3 is CASSRQGAEAFF. The CDR3 bases are TGTGCCAGCAGCCGACAGGGGGCCGAAGCTTTCTTT. J is TRBJ1-1 and V is TRBV6-2 or TRBV6-3; 10 bases fit TRBD1. V gave up 6 bases and J gave up 8 bases; unmatched junction bases: 3. Germline-derived CDR1 and CDR2 are MNHEY and SVGEGT. The CDR3 covers 12 residues.

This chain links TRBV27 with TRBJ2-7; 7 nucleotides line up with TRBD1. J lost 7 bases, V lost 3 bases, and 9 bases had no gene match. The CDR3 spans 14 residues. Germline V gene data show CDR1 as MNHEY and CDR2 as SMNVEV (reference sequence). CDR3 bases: TGTGCCAGCAGTTTGGGGTTGGACAGGAGGGAGCAGTACTTC. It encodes CASSLGLDRREQYF.

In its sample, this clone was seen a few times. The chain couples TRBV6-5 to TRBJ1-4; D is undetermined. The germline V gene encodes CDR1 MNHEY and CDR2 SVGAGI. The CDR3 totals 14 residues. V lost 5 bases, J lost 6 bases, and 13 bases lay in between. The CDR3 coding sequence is TGTGCCAGCAGTACCCAAATGCAGGATGAAAAACTGTTTTTT. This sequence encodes CASSTQMQDEKLFF.

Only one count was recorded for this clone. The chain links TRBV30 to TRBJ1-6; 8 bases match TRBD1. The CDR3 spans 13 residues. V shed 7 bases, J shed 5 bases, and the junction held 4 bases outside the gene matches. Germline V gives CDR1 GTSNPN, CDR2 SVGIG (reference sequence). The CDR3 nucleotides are TGTGCCTTATCAGGGGGCGATAATTCACCCCTCCACTTT. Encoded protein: CALSGGDNSPLHF.

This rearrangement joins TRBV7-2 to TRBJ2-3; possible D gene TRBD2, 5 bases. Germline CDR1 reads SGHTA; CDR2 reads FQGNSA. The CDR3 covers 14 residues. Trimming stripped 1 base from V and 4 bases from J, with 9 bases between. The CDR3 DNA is TGTGCCAGCAGCTTAGGGACTCCCCCAGATACGCAGTATTTT. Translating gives CASSLGTPPDTQYF.

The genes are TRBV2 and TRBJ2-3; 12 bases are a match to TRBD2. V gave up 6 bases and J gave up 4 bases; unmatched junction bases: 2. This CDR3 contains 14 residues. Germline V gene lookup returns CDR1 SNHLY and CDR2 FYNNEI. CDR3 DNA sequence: TGTGCCAGCAGGGGGACTAGCGGGCCAGATACGCAGTATTTT. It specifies CASRGTSGPDTQYF.

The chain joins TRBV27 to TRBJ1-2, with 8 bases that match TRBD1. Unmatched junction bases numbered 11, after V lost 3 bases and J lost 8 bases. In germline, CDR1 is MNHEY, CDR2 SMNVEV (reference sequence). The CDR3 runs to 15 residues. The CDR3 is CASSFSPTGVGGYTF. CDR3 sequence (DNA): TGTGCCAGCAGTTTCTCCCCGACAGGGGTGGGGGGCTACACCTTC.

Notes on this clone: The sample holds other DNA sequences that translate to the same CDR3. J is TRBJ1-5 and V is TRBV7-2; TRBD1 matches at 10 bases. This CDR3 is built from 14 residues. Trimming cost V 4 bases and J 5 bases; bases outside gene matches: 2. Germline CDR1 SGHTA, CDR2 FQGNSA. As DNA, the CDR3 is TGTGCCAGCAGCTCGACAGGGGGCCATCAGCCCCAGCATTTT. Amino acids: CASSSTGGHQPQHF.

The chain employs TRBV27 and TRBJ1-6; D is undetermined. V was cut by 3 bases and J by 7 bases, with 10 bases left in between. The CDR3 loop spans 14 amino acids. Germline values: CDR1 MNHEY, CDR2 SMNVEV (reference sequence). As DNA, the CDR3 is TGTGCCAGCAGTTTCCGAAGAGAGAATTCACCCCTCCACTTT. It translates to CASSFRRENSPLHF.

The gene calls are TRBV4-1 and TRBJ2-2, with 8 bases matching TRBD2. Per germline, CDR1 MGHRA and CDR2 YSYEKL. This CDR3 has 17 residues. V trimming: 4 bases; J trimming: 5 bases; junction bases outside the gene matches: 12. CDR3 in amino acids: CASSRLSAGVGTGELFF. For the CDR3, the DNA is TGCGCCAGCAGCCGTCTGTCAGCGGGAGTCGGTACCGGGGAGCTGTTTTTT.

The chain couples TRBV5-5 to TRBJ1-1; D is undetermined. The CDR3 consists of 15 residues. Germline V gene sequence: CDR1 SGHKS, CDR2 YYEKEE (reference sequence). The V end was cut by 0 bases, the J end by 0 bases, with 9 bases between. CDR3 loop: CASSLGHNLNTEAFF. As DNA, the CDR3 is TGTGCCAGCAGCTTGGGACACAACTTGAACACTGAAGCTTTCTTT.

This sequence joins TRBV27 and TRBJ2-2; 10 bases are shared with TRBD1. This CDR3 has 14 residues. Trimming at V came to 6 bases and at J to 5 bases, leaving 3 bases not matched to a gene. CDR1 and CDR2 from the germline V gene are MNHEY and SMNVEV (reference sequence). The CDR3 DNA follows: TGTGCCAGCAGGAGGACAGGGGGGACCGGGGAGCTGTTTTTT. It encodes CASRRTGGTGELFF.

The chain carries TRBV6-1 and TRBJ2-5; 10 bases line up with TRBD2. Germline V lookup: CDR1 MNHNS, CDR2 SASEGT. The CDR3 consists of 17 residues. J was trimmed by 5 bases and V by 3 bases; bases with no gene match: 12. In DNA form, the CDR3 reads TGTGCCAGCAGTGAGGGGGTAGCGGGGGGCCCTCCGGAGACCCAGTACTTC. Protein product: CASSEGVAGGPPETQYF.

For the CDR3, the DNA is TGTGCCAGCAGTTGGGGGACTATGGAGCAGTTCTTC. Translation gives CASSWGTMEQFF. The genes are TRBV12-3 or TRBV12-4 and TRBJ2-1, with 7 bases lining up with TRBD2. The CDR3 runs 12 residues. With V trimmed by 4 bases and J by 10 bases, 4 bases remained unmatched.

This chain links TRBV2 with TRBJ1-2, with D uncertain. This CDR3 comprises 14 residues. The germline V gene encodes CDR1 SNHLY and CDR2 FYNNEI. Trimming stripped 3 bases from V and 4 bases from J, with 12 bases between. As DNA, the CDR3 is TGTGCCAGCAGTGACTCGGCCAGGTTCTATGGCTACACCTTC. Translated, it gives CASSDSARFYGYTF. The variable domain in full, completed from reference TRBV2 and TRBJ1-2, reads EPEVTQTPSHQVTQMGQEVILRCVPISNHLYFYWYRQILGQKVEFLVSFYNNEISEKSEIFDDQFSVERPDGSNFTLKIRSTKLEDSAMYFCASSDSARFYGYTFGSGTRLTVV.

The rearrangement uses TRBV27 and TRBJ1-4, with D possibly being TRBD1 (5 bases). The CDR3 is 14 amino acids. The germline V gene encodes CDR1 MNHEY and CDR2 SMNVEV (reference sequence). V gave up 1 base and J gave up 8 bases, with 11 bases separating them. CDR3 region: CASSLYPGLEKLFF. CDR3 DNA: TGTGCCAGCAGTTTATACCCAGGGCTGGAAAAACTGTTTTTT.